The rows below give T cell receptor beta chains drawn from one sample of a study of Ad26.COV2.S vaccination and SARS-CoV-2 variants. Here immunoSEQ multiplex PCR was the method, and the copy in TCRdb shows in-frame clones only, minus some. Of approximately 500,000 clones listed, around nine tenths were seen once; the top ten hold more than 10%. The sample consisted of peripheral blood, taken in a trial of Ad26.COV2.S vaccine versus placebo. These receptors originate from a person between 18 and 65 years old who received the Ad26.COV2.S COVID-19 vaccine or a placebo. Both conserved end residues are part of each CDR3. A D gene is named only where the DNA matches it firmly. Clone size, where shown, is once, few, many, or a class for clones that have expanded.

>TRBJ2-2|TRBV19|NA|NA
TGTGCCAGCCATCCCTCCCGGACAGCCCAAAACACCGGGGAGCTGTTTTTT
CASHPSRTAQNTGELFF
>TRBJ2-1|TRBV28|NA|NA
TGTGCCAGCAGTTTAGGTCGAGGGGAGTTCTTC
CASSLGRGEFF
>TRBJ1-3|TRBV27|NA|NA
TGTGCCAGCAGTTTCCGGTCTGCTGGAAACACCATATATTTT
CASSFRSAGNTIYF
>TRBJ1-3|TRBV15|TRBD1|NA
TGTGCCACCAGCCTACGAAGGGGGACAGGGGCGCCTGGAAACACCATATATTTT
CATSLRRGTGAPGNTIYF
>TRBJ2-2|TRBV5-1|TRBD1|NA
TGCGCCAGCAGCCGTGGGACAGGGGACACCGGGGAGCTGTTTTTT
CASSRGTGDTGELFF
>TRBJ1-5|TRBV19|NA|NA
TGTGCCAGCCGGGGAAACAGGGCGGGAGATCAGCCCCAGCATTTT
CASRGNRAGDQPQHF
>TRBJ1-1|TRBV7-6|TRBD1|NA
TGTGCCAGCAGCCTGGGACAGCTGAACACTGAAGCTTTCTTT
CASSLGQLNTEAFF
>TRBJ2-7|TRBV14|NA|NA
TGTGCCAGCAGCGAAGGACAGCCCAAACTATACGAGCAGTACTTC
CASSEGQPKLYEQYF
>TRBJ1-2|TRBV28|NA|NA
TGTGCCAGCAGCCCAGTTGCCGGTGGCTACACCTTC
CASSPVAGGYTF
>TRBJ2-1|TRBV6-4|TRBD1|once
TGTGCCAGCAGTGAGCAACCGGACAGGCGCAATGAGCAGTTCTTC
CASSEQPDRRNEQFF
>TRBJ2-1|TRBV19|TRBD1|NA
TGTGCCAGTAGACTTAGACAGGGCACGACAAAAACAAGCTCCTACAATGAGCAGTTCTTC
CASRLRQGTTKTSSYNEQFF
>TRBJ1-2|TRBV15|NA|NA
TGTGCCACCAGCAGAGATGGCACAGGGTCGTACTATGGCTACACCTTC
CATSRDGTGSYYGYTF
>TRBJ1-4|TRBV7-9|NA|few
TGTGCCAGCACCCTGAGGGATCAGAATGAAAAACTGTTTTTT
CASTLRDQNEKLFF
>TRBJ2-1|TRBV27|NA|few
TGTGCCAGCAGTTTAAGGTCGAATCTGTTGAATGAGCAGTTCTTC
CASSLRSNLLNEQFF
>TRBJ1-1|TRBV5-1|NA|NA
TGCGCCAGCAGCTTGCAGGGGTACACTGAAGCTTTCTTT
CASSLQGYTEAFF
>TRBJ1-2|TRBV4-1|TRBD1|NA
TGCGCCAGCTGCCGGGACAGCGGACACTATGGCTACACCTTC
CASCRDSGHYGYTF
>TRBJ2-7|TRBV19|TRBD1|once
TGTGCCAGTAGTATGGCAATTTTATCCGGGACAGGGATCTACGAGCAGTACTTC
CASSMAILSGTGIYEQYF
>TRBJ2-7|TRBV27|NA|NA
TGTGCCAGCAGTTTCCGTAACCGGGACCCCAGGCACGAGCAGTACTTC
CASSFRNRDPRHEQYF
>TRBJ1-2|TRBV12-5|NA|NA
TGTGCTAGTGGTCATTATCAGGGTTACGGTGGCTACACCTTC
CASGHYQGYGGYTF
>TRBJ2-4|TRBV4-3|TRBD2|NA
TGCGCCAGCAGACGGACTAGCGGGAGGGATAACATTCAGTACTTC
CASRRTSGRDNIQYF
>TRBJ2-5|TRBV5-4|TRBD2|NA
TGTGCCAGCACCCCTAGCGGGAGTGTAGAGACCCAGTACTTC
CASTPSGSVETQYF
>TRBJ2-1|TRBV7-9|NA|once
TGTGCCAGCAGCCCTATGAGGCAGGGAGGCTACAATGAGCAGTTCTTC
CASSPMRQGGYNEQFF
>TRBJ1-6|TRBV11-3|TRBD1|NA
TGTGCCAGCAGCTTAGGACAGGGGAATTCACCCCTCCACTTT
CASSLGQGNSPLHF